This T cell receptor (beta chain) was profiled in a study of shared clonotypes between healthy human individuals. V dropped 8 bases and J dropped 7 bases, with 18 bases sitting between them. This CDR3 has 14 amino acids. Germline V gene lookup returns CDR1 LNHDA and CDR2 SQIVND (reference sequence). The method was immunoSEQ multiplex PCR; TCRdb's version includes in-frame clones alone and lacks a portion of them. The sample consists of approximately 2,000,000 clones, 92% of them appearing once. The sequenced sample consisted of naive CD4+ T cells from PBMCs. Subset described: CD45RA+ positively selected. This TCR came from a man aged 18-30 years in good health. Some clones in this sample may be carry-over from other donors' samples. The rearrangement joins TRBV19 to TRBJ1-5; D is perhaps TRBD1 (6 bases). CDR3: CASGRGGLGQPQHF. The CDR3 DNA reads as TGTGCCAGTGGGAGAGGGGGGCTGGGGCAGCCCCAGCATTTT.